These 8 T cell receptor beta chains share one sample of origin, sequenced in a study of CD8+ T cells in alopecia areata. Regarding treatment: oral pan-JAK inhibitor, 5-10 mg twice daily. cDNA serving as the sequencing template came from extracted, reverse transcribed RNA. This table comes from immunoSEQ multiplex PCR, and its TCRdb copy is limited to in-frame clones, with some not included. In the table there are over 70,000 clones, roughly 66% of which are singletons. The sample here was CD8+ T cells sorted from blood, taken at week 24, from a patient treated with tofacitinib. Receptors originate from a human donor with alopecia areata.

This chain joins TRBV29-1 and TRBJ2-7; TRBD1 aligns across 12 bases. The CDR3 runs 13 residues. V shed 6 bases, J shed 2 bases, and the junction held 2 bases outside the gene matches. Germline V gives CDR1 SQVTM, CDR2 ANQGSEA. DNA for the CDR3: TGCAGCGTGGGGACAGGGGGCCCCTACGAGCAGTACTTC. It codes for CSVGTGGPYEQYF.

This clone has a handful of counts. The chain carries TRBV4-1 and TRBJ2-7; D uncertain. V gave up 0 bases and J gave up 0 bases, with 9 bases separating them. This CDR3 has 15 residues. Germline CDR1 MGHRA, CDR2 YSYEKL. CDR3 region: CASSQESASSYEQYF. The CDR3 DNA reads TGCGCCAGCAGCCAAGAGTCGGCTAGCTCCTACGAGCAGTACTTC.

V is TRBV5-1 and J is TRBJ2-5; 8 bases are shared with TRBD1. Trimming cost V 2 bases and J 3 bases; bases outside gene matches: 3. This CDR3 comprises 14 residues. Germline V gene sequence: CDR1 SGHRS, CDR2 YFSETQ. CDR3 in DNA: TGCGCCAGCAGCTTTGACAGGGGAAAAGAGACCCAGTACTTC. This gives the protein CASSFDRGKETQYF.

This sequence joins TRBV27 and TRBJ2-2, with D tentatively TRBD1 (5 bases). Germline-derived CDR1 and CDR2 are MNHEY and SMNVEV (reference sequence). With 4 bases removed from V and 3 bases from J, the gap between germline ends came to 15 bases. The CDR3 is 16 residues long. For the CDR3, the DNA is TGTGCCAGCAGTTCAGGGTCAATTCTCCACACCGGGGAGCTGTTTTTT. This gives the protein CASSSGSILHTGELFF.

V gene TRBV23-1 combines with J gene TRBJ2-3; 8 nucleotides match TRBD1. TRBV23-1 is known as an ORF, though its function is uncertain. This CDR3 spans 17 amino acids. The V segment lost 2 bases and the J segment 5 bases; nucleotides outside the gene matches: 12. CDR3 nucleotides: TGCGCCAGCAGTCAACGAGGCGGCAGGGGGCTTGAAGATACGCAGTATTTT. Translating it yields CASSQRGGRGLEDTQYF.

This clone was observed a handful of times. V usage is TRBV19 and J usage is TRBJ2-3, with TRBD1 matching 12 bases. The CDR3 is 16 amino acids. V was pared by 6 bases and J by 6 bases, with 10 bases of the junction left unmatched. The germline gives CDR1 LNHDA, CDR2 SQIVND (reference sequence). The CDR3 here is CASSPALGQGADTQYF. The CDR3 DNA sequence: TGTGCCAGTAGCCCAGCGTTGGGACAGGGGGCTGATACGCAGTATTTT.

The chain carries TRBV21-1 and TRBJ1-2; the tabulated D call, TRBD1, remains unverified against the DNA. TRBV21-1 is shown as a pseudogene. This CDR3 comprises 16 residues. This chain's CDR3 is CASSKLGTGGNYGYTF. The CDR3 DNA reads as TGTGCCAGCAGCAAACTGGGGACAGGGGGAAATTATGGCTACACCTTC.

V gene TRBV27 combines with J gene TRBJ2-3; 11 positions agree with TRBD2. Germline assignment: CDR1 MNHEY and CDR2 SMNVEV (reference sequence). V shed 6 bases and J 5 bases; nucleotides not matched to a gene: 7. There are 15 residues in the CDR3. The CDR3 protein is CASRSNSGGEDTQYF. CDR3 sequence (DNA): TGTGCCAGCAGATCGAATAGCGGGGGGGAAGATACGCAGTATTTT.